This T cell receptor (beta chain) originates from a study of Ad26.COV2.S vaccination and SARS-CoV-2 variants. Study conclusions and caveats: Spike-specific CD8+ and CD4+ T cell responses reportedly showed substantial breadth after vaccination. Overall T cell responses may have been underestimated by the analyses of TCR breadth and depth.

Indicated treatment: around 19 received Ad26.COV2.S at low or high dose, single or two shots; about 5 received placebo; per-sample allocation not given. It was on day 63 after the first vaccine or placebo injection that samples were taken. Per the germline V gene, CDR1 is LGHNA and CDR2 is YSLEER. This CDR3 contains 15 residues. V was clipped by 2 bases and J by 5 bases, with 13 bases between them. Points on this clone: Its specificity is unknown.

The repertoire was sequenced with immunoSEQ multiplex PCR; TCRdb's copy has only in-frame clones and lacks some. The data show roughly 400,000 clones, with around 93% seen just once and 1.5% to 2% held by the top ten. This material consisted of peripheral blood, taken in a trial of Ad26.COV2.S vaccine versus placebo. The chain uses TRBV4-3 and TRBJ2-1, with D tentatively TRBD1 (7 bases). The source of this sequence is a person aged 18-60 years who received the Ad26.COV2.S COVID-19 vaccine or a placebo. In DNA form, the CDR3 reads TGCGCCAGCAGCCAAAGCTCCAGGGGGGACAATGAGCAGTTCTTC. This translates into CASSQSSRGDNEQFF.